This T cell receptor beta chain was profiled in a study of CD8 T cells in ankylosing spondylitis. Libraries for TCR beta were made by quantitative 5'-RACE with molecular barcodes. MiXCR, applied by TCRdb to the 5' RACE reads, yields one record per CDR3 protein. Of 650,000 to 800,000 distinct CDR3 sequences in the sample, under 20% are singletons; the top ten hold 15% to 20%. CDR3 size: 15 residues. Per germline, CDR1 LGHNA and CDR2 YNFKEQ. V was clipped by 7 bases and J by 7 bases; unmatched bases: 13. This clonotype was seen only a few times. What it binds is not known. Study-level results: Several highly homologous variants made up a TCR beta motif, and this motif appeared characteristic of ankylosing spondylitis blood. Both synovial fluid and blood in reactive arthritis had previously been reported to carry some motif variants. A CD8+ phenotype characterized the disease-linked clones, which were relatively rare in peripheral blood. Reportedly, significant enrichment of disease-linked clones occurred in matched ankylosing spondylitis synovial fluid.

The genes are TRBV4-2 and TRBJ2-7; 10 nucleotides agree with TRBD2. Material: blood, either unsorted or a sorted T cell fraction (not recorded which). The receptor was derived from a male donor with ankylosing spondylitis. The CDR3 protein is CASTVGLAGEMEQYF. The DNA for the CDR3 is TGTGCCAGCACCGTGGGGCTAGCGGGAGAAATGGAGCAGTACTTC.